This T cell receptor (beta chain) was sequenced in a study of T cells in Graves' hyperthyroidism and ophthalmopathy. Across the whole study: Peripheral blood specimens were obtained at initial diagnosis, prior to any treatment.

There were TCR beta CDR3 regions amplified from RNA transcripts. An initial round of RT-PCR targeting the TCR CDR3 relied on the HTBI primer set. Via MiXCR, TCRdb re-called the multiplex PCR reads, giving one row per CDR3 protein. The repertoire holds hundreds of thousands of distinct CDR3 sequences, with approximately 20% as singletons. Each person with ophthalmopathy scored at least 3 on the Clinical Activity Score, reached NOSPECS grade 4 or higher, and had been ill under 3 months. Any patient presenting with uncontrolled infection, other autoimmune disease, pregnancy or lactation was left out. V gave up 0 bases and J gave up 3 bases, with 16 bases separating them. Looked up from germline, CDR1 is MGHRA and CDR2 is YSYEKL. This CDR3 contains 17 residues.

Sequenced material: blood. This clonotype was obtained from a man aged 40-55 years with Graves' ophthalmopathy. The rearrangement links TRBV4-1 to TRBJ2-3, with D possibly TRBD1 on 6 matching bases. The DNA of the CDR3 is TGCGCCAGCAGCCAAGATGGTGGAGGAACAGGGACAGATACGCAGTATTTT. This encodes CASSQDGGGTGTDTQYF.